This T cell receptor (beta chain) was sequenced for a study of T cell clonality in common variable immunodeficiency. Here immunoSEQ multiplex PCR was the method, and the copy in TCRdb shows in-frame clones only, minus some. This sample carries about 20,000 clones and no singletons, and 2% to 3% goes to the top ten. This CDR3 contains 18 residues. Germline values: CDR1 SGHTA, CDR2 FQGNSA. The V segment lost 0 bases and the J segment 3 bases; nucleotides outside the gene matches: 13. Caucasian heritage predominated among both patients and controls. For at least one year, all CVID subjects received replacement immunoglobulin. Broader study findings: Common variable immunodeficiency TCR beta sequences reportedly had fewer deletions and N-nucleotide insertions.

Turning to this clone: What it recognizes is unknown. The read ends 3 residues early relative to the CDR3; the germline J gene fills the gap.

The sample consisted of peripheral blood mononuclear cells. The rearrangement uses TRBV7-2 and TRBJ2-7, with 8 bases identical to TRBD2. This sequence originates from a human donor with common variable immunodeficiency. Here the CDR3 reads CASSLAFSGGSNFYEQYF. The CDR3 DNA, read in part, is TGTGCCAGCAGCTTAGCGTTCAGCGGGGGTTCGAATTTCTACGAG.